This is a list of T cell receptor beta chains from one sample in a study of T cell responses to AZD1222 COVID-19 vaccine. Repertoires were generated with immunoSEQ multiplex PCR, while TCRdb's copy carries only in-frame clones and drops some. The sample includes 65,000 to 85,000 clones, around 80% of them seen just once. The sample was peripheral blood, taken on day 0 of AZD1222 vaccination. These receptors were obtained from an adult in good health. CDR3s include the opening cysteine and the closing phenylalanine or tryptophan. A D gene is named only where the DNA matches it firmly. Some rows mark clone size as missing; the rest say once, few, many or name a class of expanded clone.

cdr3_nt cdr3_aa d_call cdr3_length j_call clone_size v_call
TGTGCCAGCAGCTTACGGGTTCACGAGCAGTACTTC CASSLRVHEQYF - 12 TRBJ2-7 - TRBV7-2
TGTGCCAGCAGCCAACCGGGCCTGAATTCACCCCTCCACTTT CASSQPGLNSPLHF - 14 TRBJ1-6 few TRBV7-9
TGTGCCAGCAGTTCCCCGCCGAAGGGGTGGGCTTACTTC CASSSPPKGWAYF - 13 TRBJ2-7 - TRBV28
TGTGCCAGCAAGATCTTCGCGGGACTAGCGGGGGGGCCAACAGATACGCAGTATTTT CASKIFAGLAGGPTDTQYF TRBD2 19 TRBJ2-3 - TRBV2
TGTGCCAGCAGTGCGAGAGGGGTGACAGAATATGGCTACACCTTC CASSARGVTEYGYTF - 15 TRBJ1-2 - TRBV2
TGCGCCAGCAGCCCGGGCAGTCCTTATAGCAATCAGCCCCAGCATTTT CASSPGSPYSNQPQHF - 16 TRBJ1-5 - TRBV5-1
TGTGCCAGCAACCAACAGGGAAAGGCTAATGAAAAACTGTTTTTT CASNQQGKANEKLFF - 15 TRBJ1-4 once TRBV28
TGTGCCAGCAGTTTAAGGCGAGCCCAGCATTTT CASSLRRAQHF - 11 TRBJ1-5 - TRBV12-3/TRBV12-4
TGTGCCAGCAGCCGGCCAGGGACACACACTGAAGCTTTCTTT CASSRPGTHTEAFF - 14 TRBJ1-1 few TRBV3-1/TRBV3-2
TGTGCCAGCACCGTAGGGACAGGGGCCAACGTCCTGACTTTC CASTVGTGANVLTF - 14 TRBJ2-6 - TRBV6-5
TGTGCCAGCAGTTACGATCGGGAGGTAGAGACCCAGTACTTC CASSYDREVETQYF TRBD2 14 TRBJ2-5 - TRBV6-5
TGTGCCAGCAGTGCCGGCACTAGCGGGAGGAATGAGCAGTTCTTC CASSAGTSGRNEQFF TRBD2 15 TRBJ2-1 - TRBV2
TGTGCCAGCAGTAAGCACCGGGACAGTGACGGCTACACCTTC CASSKHRDSDGYTF TRBD1 14 TRBJ1-2 - TRBV6-6
TGTGCCAGCAGTTACTATTCAGGGGGTTCAGATACGCAGTATTTT CASSYYSGGSDTQYF TRBD1 15 TRBJ2-3 - TRBV6-6
TGTGCCAGCAGCTTAACGGGACAGGGTATGGCCAAAAACATTCAGTACTTC CASSLTGQGMAKNIQYF TRBD1 17 TRBJ2-4 - TRBV13
TGTGCCAGCAGCTTAGCTCCGGGACCTCCAGACGAGCAGTACTTC CASSLAPGPPDEQYF - 15 TRBJ2-7 - TRBV7-3
TGTGCCAGCAGTGAAACTAGCGGGGGAAGAAATGAGCAGTTCTTC CASSETSGGRNEQFF TRBD2 15 TRBJ2-1 few TRBV6-4
TGTGCCAGCAGCTTCGGCGGGAACACTGAAGCTTTCTTT CASSFGGNTEAFF - 13 TRBJ1-1 - TRBV7-9
TGTGCCAGTAGTATAGTCACAGGCACCGGGGAGCTGTTTTTT CASSIVTGTGELFF - 14 TRBJ2-2 - TRBV19
TGCGCCAGCAGCTTGGGGACAGGGCGACAAGAGACCCAGTACTTC CASSLGTGRQETQYF TRBD1 15 TRBJ2-5 - TRBV5-1
TGTGCCAGCAGCGGGACTGGGTCAAAGGATACGCAGTATTTT CASSGTGSKDTQYF - 14 TRBJ2-3 - TRBV28
TGCGCCAGCAGTAGTGACAGGTTGGACACCGGGGAGCTGTTTTTT CASSSDRLDTGELFF - 15 TRBJ2-2 - TRBV10-2
TGTGCCAGCACCGAAGGGTGGACAGGGGGCGGATTTGATGGCTACACCTTC CASTEGWTGGGFDGYTF TRBD1 17 TRBJ1-2 once TRBV28
TGTGCCAGTTCGGGACAAGGGTCCTATGGCTACACCTTC CASSGQGSYGYTF - 13 TRBJ1-2 - TRBV28
TGTGCCATCAGTGAGTCGAATGGGCCCAATCAGCCCCAGCATTTT CAISESNGPNQPQHF - 15 TRBJ1-5 - TRBV10-3
TGTGCCAGCAGGGGGGGGGTTGAAGCTTTCTTT CASRGGVEAFF - 11 TRBJ1-1 once TRBV2
TGTGCCACCAGTGCCCCTGGGAGGGCCAGCACAGATACGCAGTATTTT CATSAPGRASTDTQYF TRBD2 16 TRBJ2-3 once TRBV24-1
TGTGCCAGCTCTGGCGGGGGCTGGGGAGAGACCCAGTACTTC CASSGGGWGETQYF - 14 TRBJ2-5 few TRBV3-1/TRBV3-2
TGTGCCAGCAGCCCTACTAGCGGGAGAGGCGGGGAGCTGTTTTTT CASSPTSGRGGELFF TRBD2 15 TRBJ2-2 - TRBV7-2
TGTGCCAGCAGCACACAGTACGAGCAGTACTTC CASSTQYEQYF - 11 TRBJ2-7 - TRBV7-9
TGTGCCAGCAGTGGCGGTGAGTTGGGTGAAAAACTGTTTTTT CASSGGELGEKLFF - 14 TRBJ1-4 - TRBV28
TGCGCCAGCAGCCCGGATTGGGGGGTAAGGGACACTGAAGCTTTCTTT CASSPDWGVRDTEAFF - 16 TRBJ1-1 - TRBV5-1
TGTGCCAGCAGCTCACCGGGCGAGCAGTACTTC CASSSPGEQYF - 11 TRBJ2-7 - TRBV28
TGTGCCAGCAGCTTACAGGGTTCGCTCACCGGGGAGCTGTTTTTT CASSLQGSLTGELFF - 15 TRBJ2-2 - TRBV9
TGTGCCAGCAGTTACAGGGCGCCCGGCAGAAACATTCAGTACTTC CASSYRAPGRNIQYF - 15 TRBJ2-4 - TRBV27
TGTGCCAGCAGTCAACAGGGGGCTGGTGGCTACACCTTC CASSQQGAGGYTF TRBD1 13 TRBJ1-2 - TRBV6-5
TGTGCCTGGAGCCCCCTGGGCACTGAAGCTTTCTTT CAWSPLGTEAFF - 12 TRBJ1-1 - TRBV30
TGTGCCAGCAGCCGGTCTAGCGGGGGGGTTTCCTACGAGCAGTACTTC CASSRSSGGVSYEQYF TRBD2 16 TRBJ2-7 - TRBV3-1/TRBV3-2
TGTGCCAGCAGTTTAGGAGGGAGCGGACGGGCTGAAGCTTTCTTT CASSLGGSGRAEAFF - 15 TRBJ1-1 - TRBV28
TGCGCCAGCAGTGGCGGGACAGGATTGATTAGCACAGATACGCAGTATTTT CASSGGTGLISTDTQYF TRBD1 17 TRBJ2-3 - TRBV10-1
TGTGCCACCAGCAGAGACCTCGGCCCGAACACTGAAGCTTTCTTT CATSRDLGPNTEAFF - 15 TRBJ1-1 - TRBV15
TGTGCCAGCAGCAAGCTTCAGGGAAAAGGGGGAAACACCATATATTTT CASSKLQGKGGNTIYF - 16 TRBJ1-3 - TRBV7-9
TGTGCCACCAGTGATTTACGGAGCGGCTCCGGGGAGCTGTTTTTT CATSDLRSGSGELFF - 15 TRBJ2-2 - TRBV24-1
TGTGCCAGCAGCCAGGACTGGGATTTTCGCGGGGGCCCCTACAATGAGCAGTTCTTC CASSQDWDFRGGPYNEQFF - 19 TRBJ2-1 once TRBV3-1/TRBV3-2